This is a list of T cell receptor beta chains from one sample in a study of monozygotic twins with inflammatory bowel disease. Each CDR3 protein gets one entry in TCRdb, which reprocessed the 5' RACE reads and gives no DNA. This specimen shows 300,000 to 400,000 distinct CDR3 sequences; the ten leading clones hold 2% to 2.5%. The sequenced material came from blood. Source of these receptors: a human donor with ulcerative colitis or Crohn's disease, or a healthy co-twin of an affected twin (not recorded which). Both conserved end residues are part of each CDR3. Fields, in order: V gene, J gene, CDR3 protein.

>TRBV5-1|TRBJ2-1
CGSQGGEAYNEQFF
>TRBV6-5|TRBJ2-1
CASSYSIPGLAKDEQFF
>TRBV7-9|TRBJ1-1
CASGGGGPPAEAFF
>TRBV5-1|TRBJ2-2
CASSLDLTGDTGELFF
>TRBV4-1|TRBJ2-7
CASSRIYSYEQYF
>TRBV6-5|TRBJ2-2
CASSSGTGGPGELFF
>TRBV20-1|TRBJ1-1
CSASYRGQGTEAFF
>TRBV12-3/TRBV12-4|TRBJ2-1
CASSGTSGRDEQFF
>TRBV15|TRBJ1-5
CATSRVSGQGPVQPQHF
>TRBV9|TRBJ2-1
CASSPVPQRGIYEQFF
>TRBV5-4|TRBJ2-2
CASSLIGTSGFANTGELFF
>TRBV5-1|TRBJ2-7
CASSLPRTSGNYEQYF
>TRBV4-3|TRBJ1-6
CASSQDTGQGMSPLHF
>TRBV7-2|TRBJ1-3
CASSRGGKTGNTIYF
>TRBV5-1|TRBJ2-1
CASRSDRGRDEQFF
>TRBV19|TRBJ2-1
CASTAGGHEQFF
>TRBV27|TRBJ2-7
CASSSPSRQKVHEQYF
>TRBV20-1|TRBJ2-5
CSARRAGRETQYF
>TRBV7-9|TRBJ2-7
CASSSSGTGNEQYF
>TRBV12-3/TRBV12-4|TRBJ1-1
CASSLYGLNTEAFF
>TRBV24-1|TRBJ2-1
CATSDFQRAGGDEQFF
>TRBV12-5|TRBJ1-1
CASGSPIGRGGTEAFF
>TRBV6-2/TRBV6-3|TRBJ2-1
CASRVEYEQFF
>TRBV5-1|TRBJ2-1
CASSDTLNEQFF
>TRBV30|TRBJ2-2
CAWSPTRTGELFF
>TRBV4-1|TRBJ2-2
CASSQDGKTGELFF
>TRBV6-6|TRBJ1-3
CASSTEGGNTIYF
>TRBV5-1|TRBJ2-7
CASNPGQGYEQYF
>TRBV12-3/TRBV12-4|TRBJ1-3
CASSTGAGNTIYF
>TRBV7-2|TRBJ2-7
CASSSSRQGGVYEQYF
>TRBV4-1|TRBJ2-5
CASSRSQGETQYF
>TRBV5-4|TRBJ2-3
CASSPGPSTSDTQYF
>TRBV29-1|TRBJ2-5
CSVEEVYGAWQETQYF
>TRBV11-2|TRBJ1-1
CASSLEPLFGTEAFF
>TRBV27|TRBJ1-1
CASSFLETAKAFF
>TRBV2|TRBJ2-2
CASSSTQGAIGELFF
>TRBV12-3/TRBV12-4|TRBJ2-7
CASSFYGRSYEQYF
>TRBV7-3|TRBJ2-1
CASSSLGGKVGRNEQFF
>TRBV29-1|TRBJ2-7
CSVVASLSYEQYF
>TRBV28|TRBJ1-1
CASLSGGTEAFF
>TRBV20-1|TRBJ1-3
CSAFGGSSGNTIYF
>TRBV11-2|TRBJ2-5
CASSRVAHNQETQYF
>TRBV5-1|TRBJ1-2
CASSLGAGGYGYTF
>TRBV3-1|TRBJ2-1
CASSLRLAGGFNEQFF